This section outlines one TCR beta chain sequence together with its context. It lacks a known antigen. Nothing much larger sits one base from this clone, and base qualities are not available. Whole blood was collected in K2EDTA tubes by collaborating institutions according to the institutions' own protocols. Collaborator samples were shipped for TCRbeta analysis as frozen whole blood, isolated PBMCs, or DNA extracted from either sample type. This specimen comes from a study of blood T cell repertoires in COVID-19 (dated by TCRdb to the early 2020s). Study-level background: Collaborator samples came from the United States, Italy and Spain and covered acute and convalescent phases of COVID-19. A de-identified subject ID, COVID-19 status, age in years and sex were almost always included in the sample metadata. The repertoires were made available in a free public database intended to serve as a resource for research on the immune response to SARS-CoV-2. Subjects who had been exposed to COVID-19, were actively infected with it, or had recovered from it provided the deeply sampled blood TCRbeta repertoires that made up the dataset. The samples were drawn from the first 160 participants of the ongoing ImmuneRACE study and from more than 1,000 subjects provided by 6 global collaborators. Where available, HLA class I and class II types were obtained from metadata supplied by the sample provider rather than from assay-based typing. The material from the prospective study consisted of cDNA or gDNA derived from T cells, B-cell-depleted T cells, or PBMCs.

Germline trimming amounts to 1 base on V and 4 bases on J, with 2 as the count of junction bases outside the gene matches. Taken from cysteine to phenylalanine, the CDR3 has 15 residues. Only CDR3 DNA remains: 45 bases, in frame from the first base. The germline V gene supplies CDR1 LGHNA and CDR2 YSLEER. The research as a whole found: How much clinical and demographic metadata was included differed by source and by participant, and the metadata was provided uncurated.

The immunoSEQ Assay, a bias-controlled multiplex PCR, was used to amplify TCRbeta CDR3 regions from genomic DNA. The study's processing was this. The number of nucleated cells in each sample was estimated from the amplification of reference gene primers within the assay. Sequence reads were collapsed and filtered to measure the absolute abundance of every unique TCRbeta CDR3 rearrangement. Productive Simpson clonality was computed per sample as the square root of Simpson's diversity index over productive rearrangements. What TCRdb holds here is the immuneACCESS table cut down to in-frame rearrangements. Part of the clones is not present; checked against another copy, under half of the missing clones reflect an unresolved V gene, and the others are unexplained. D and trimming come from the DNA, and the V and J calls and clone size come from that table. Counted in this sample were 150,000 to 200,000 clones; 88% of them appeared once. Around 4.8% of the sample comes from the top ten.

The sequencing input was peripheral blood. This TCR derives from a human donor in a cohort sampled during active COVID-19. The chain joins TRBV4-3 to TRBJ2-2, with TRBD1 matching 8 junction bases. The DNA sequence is TGCGCCAGCAGCCAAGGGACAGGGTTCACCGGGGAGCTGTTTTTT. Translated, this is CASSQGTGFTGELFF.